This TCR beta chain was sequenced in a study of identical twins. The study, taken as a whole, reports: Models underestimated out-of-frame TCR alpha sharing in monozygotic twins. Weaker excess twin sharing was observed in beta out-of-frame sequences.

CDR1 SGHKS and CDR2 YYEKEE come from the germline V gene (reference sequence). Trimming stripped 2 bases from V and 2 bases from J, with 11 bases between. CDR3 size: 14 residues. This clonotype was seen only a few times. Antigen unknown. All of the donors were Caucasians in good health. MiXCR, applied by TCRdb to the 5' RACE reads, yields one record per CDR3 protein. The repertoire holds roughly 250,000 distinct CDR3 sequences, with more than 12% as singletons. The receptor was derived from a woman in her late teens or twenties in good health. Input material: memory (CD45RO+) T cells sorted from blood. The rearrangement joins TRBV5-5 to TRBJ2-7, with D possibly matching TRBD2 (6 bases). The CDR3 DNA reads as TGTGCCAGCAGCTTAGTTGCGGGAACCTACGAGCAGTACTTC. Protein: CASSLVAGTYEQYF.